This is a list of T cell receptor beta chains from one sample in a study of shared clonotypes between healthy human individuals. Clones were sequenced by immunoSEQ multiplex PCR, and TCRdb holds only the in-frame ones, with some missing. The data show about 2.4 million clones, around 94% seen once. Sequences were obtained from naive CD4+ T cells sorted from blood. All receptors come from a young man in good health. Each CDR3 is given with its conserved first and last residue. The order of the fields is V gene, D gene, clone size, J gene, CDR3 protein, CDR3 DNA. The D gene is left open where the match is weak. Clone size is stated in some rows and not others, as once, few, many or a class when expanded.

TRBV10-3	.	.	TRBJ2-7	CAINEGISEEQYF	TGTGCCATCAATGAGGGAATCTCAGAGGAGCAGTACTTC
TRBV15	.	.	TRBJ2-6	CATSRDPGANVLTF	TGTGCCACCAGCAGAGATCCTGGGGCCAACGTCCTGACTTTC
TRBV19	.	.	TRBJ1-1	CASSMLTGREAFF	TGTGCCAGTAGTATGTTGACAGGCCGTGAAGCTTTCTTT
TRBV6-5	TRBD1	.	TRBJ2-3	CASQGEADTQYF	TGTGCCAGCCAGGGGGAAGCAGATACGCAGTATTTT
TRBV10-1	TRBD2	.	TRBJ2-5	CASSETSGRAETQYF	TGCGCCAGCAGCGAGACTAGCGGGAGGGCAGAGACCCAGTACTTC
TRBV4-1	.	few	TRBJ1-5	CASSLTGSQPQHF	TGCGCCAGCAGCCTTACAGGGAGTCAGCCCCAGCATTTT
TRBV6-5	TRBD2	.	TRBJ2-1	CASRLGRTSPNEQFF	TGTGCCAGCAGACTAGGGCGGACTAGCCCCAATGAGCAGTTCTTC
TRBV6-5	TRBD2	.	TRBJ2-3	CASSYPGLEGIKYF	TGTGCCAGCAGTTACCCAGGACTAGAGGGTATTAAGTATTTT
TRBV2	.	.	TRBJ2-5	CASKQEEETQYF	TGTGCCAGCAAGCAAGAAGAAGAGACCCAGTACTTC
TRBV4-1	.	.	TRBJ1-6	CASSQPLDSLYNSPLHF	TGCGCCAGCAGCCAACCCTTGGACAGCCTCTATAATTCACCCCTCCACTTT
TRBV18	TRBD1	.	TRBJ2-5	CASSQMQGQGETQYF	TGTGCCAGCTCGCAAATGCAGGGACAGGGAGAGACCCAGTACTTC
TRBV6-4	.	.	TRBJ1-6	CASRAQGNSPLHF	TGTGCCAGCAGAGCACAGGGAAATTCACCCCTCCACTTT
TRBV7-8	.	.	TRBJ1-5	CASSLAPLNQPQHF	TGTGCCAGCAGCTTAGCGCCCCTTAATCAGCCCCAGCATTTT
TRBV6-1	.	.	TRBJ1-2	CASSSSTLEGYTF	TGTGCCAGCAGCTCATCTACTTTAGAGGGCTACACCTTC
TRBV7-8	TRBD2	few	TRBJ2-2	CASSLVGSGKNTGELFF	TGTGCCAGCAGCTTAGTGGGTAGCGGGAAGAACACCGGGGAGCTGTTTTTT
TRBV11-2	.	.	TRBJ1-1	CASSPWVDENTEAFF	TGTGCCAGCAGCCCCTGGGTGGACGAGAACACTGAAGCTTTCTTT
TRBV7-9	.	.	TRBJ1-4	CASSGNSGGKLFF	TGTGCCAGCAGCGGAAACTCCGGGGGAAAACTGTTTTTT
TRBV11-2	.	few	TRBJ1-1	CASSLVFPSDTEAFF	TGTGCCAGCAGCTTAGTTTTCCCGTCAGACACTGAAGCTTTCTTT
TRBV9	.	.	TRBJ1-2	CASSVTGNYGYTF	TGTGCCAGCAGCGTTACAGGGAACTATGGCTACACCTTC
TRBV28	TRBD2	.	TRBJ2-2	CASSLRTSDTGELFF	TGTGCCAGCAGTTTACGGACTAGCGACACCGGGGAGCTGTTTTTT
TRBV27	TRBD1	.	TRBJ2-5	CASSFGQGSQETQYF	TGTGCCAGCAGTTTCGGACAGGGATCACAAGAGACCCAGTACTTC
TRBV5-6	.	.	TRBJ1-4	CASSFLTQIPTNEKLFF	TGTGCCAGCAGCTTCCTGACTCAAATCCCAACTAATGAAAAACTGTTTTTT
TRBV18	.	once	TRBJ2-7	CASSPSGQTLYEQYF	TGTGCCAGCTCACCGAGCGGACAGACTCTCTACGAGCAGTACTTC
TRBV30	.	.	TRBJ1-1	CALGPAGGTEAFF	TGTGCCTTAGGCCCCGCCGGGGGAACTGAAGCTTTCTTT
TRBV5-1	.	once	TRBJ1-2	CASSLAPRGSGEYGYTF	TGCGCCAGCAGCTTGGCCCCCCGGGGCTCAGGGGAATATGGCTACACCTTC
TRBV15	TRBD1	.	TRBJ2-2	CATSRGWWRTGFSGELFF	TGTGCCACCAGCAGAGGTTGGTGGAGGACAGGGTTTTCCGGGGAGCTGTTTTTT
TRBV6-1	.	.	TRBJ2-2	CASSAVNTGELFF	TGTGCCAGCAGTGCCGTTAACACCGGGGAGCTGTTTTTT
TRBV7-3	.	.	TRBJ2-1	CASSGQSGSNEQFF	TGTGCCAGCAGCGGTCAATCAGGGTCGAATGAGCAGTTCTTC
TRBV30	TRBD1	.	TRBJ1-2	CAWSVPTGGSYGYTF	TGTGCCTGGAGTGTACCCACAGGGGGGAGCTATGGCTACACCTTC
TRBV9	.	.	TRBJ2-1	CASSRPGTTTGEQFF	TGTGCCAGCAGCCGTCCCGGGACCACTACAGGAGAGCAGTTCTTC
TRBV18	TRBD1	.	TRBJ2-7	CASSQSGTGVEQYF	TGTGCCAGCTCACAATCCGGGACAGGGGTGGAGCAGTACTTC
TRBV4-3	TRBD1	.	TRBJ1-5	CASSQKGQGIISNQPQHF	TGCGCCAGCAGCCAAAAAGGACAGGGAATCATTAGCAATCAGCCCCAGCATTTT
TRBV11-2	TRBD1	.	TRBJ1-4	CASSAGGTNEKLFF	TGTGCCAGCAGCGCAGGGGGCACTAATGAAAAACTGTTTTTT
TRBV25-1	.	.	TRBJ2-1	CASSESGQGYNEQFF	TGTGCCAGCAGTGAATCCGGGCAAGGGTATAATGAGCAGTTCTTC
TRBV6-1	.	.	TRBJ1-5	CASSEAFQIYSNQPQHF	TGTGCCAGCAGTGAAGCGTTCCAGATTTATAGCAATCAGCCCCAGCATTTT
TRBV27	TRBD2	.	TRBJ2-1	CASSLRGIAGGSYNEQFF	TGTGCCAGCAGTTTAAGGGGGATAGCGGGAGGGTCCTACAATGAGCAGTTCTTC
TRBV7-2	TRBD2	.	TRBJ2-5	CASSLVAGTQYF	TGTGCCAGCAGCTTAGTAGCGGGGACCCAGTACTTC
TRBV28	TRBD1	.	TRBJ2-7	CASSMTGGGISYEQYF	TGTGCCAGCAGCATGACAGGGGGCGGGATCTCCTACGAGCAGTACTTC
TRBV30	.	.	TRBJ1-5	CAWSQKGNQPQHF	TGTGCCTGGAGTCAAAAGGGGAATCAGCCCCAGCATTTT
TRBV30	.	once	TRBJ1-4	CAWSIQGTRRGLFF	TGTGCCTGGAGTATCCAGGGGACCCGACGCGGACTGTTTTTT
TRBV7-2	TRBD2	once	TRBJ2-1	CASSLHPLTSGGGYEQFF	TGTGCCAGCAGCTTGCACCCGTTGACTAGCGGAGGGGGATATGAGCAGTTCTTC
TRBV5-6	TRBD2	.	TRBJ2-4	CASSLGLAGPGVIQYF	TGTGCCAGCAGCCTCGGACTAGCGGGTCCGGGCGTCATTCAGTACTTC
TRBV10-1	.	.	TRBJ2-3	CASSESGSPRPQYF	TGCGCCAGCAGTGAGAGTGGCTCTCCAAGGCCGCAGTATTTT
TRBV14	TRBD1	.	TRBJ1-1	CASSSQGGGEAFF	TGTGCCAGCAGCTCCCAGGGGGGTGGTGAGGCTTTCTTT
TRBV7-2	TRBD2	.	TRBJ2-7	CASSRLAGGPSYEQYF	TGTGCCAGCAGCCGGCTAGCGGGAGGGCCCTCGTACGAGCAGTACTTC